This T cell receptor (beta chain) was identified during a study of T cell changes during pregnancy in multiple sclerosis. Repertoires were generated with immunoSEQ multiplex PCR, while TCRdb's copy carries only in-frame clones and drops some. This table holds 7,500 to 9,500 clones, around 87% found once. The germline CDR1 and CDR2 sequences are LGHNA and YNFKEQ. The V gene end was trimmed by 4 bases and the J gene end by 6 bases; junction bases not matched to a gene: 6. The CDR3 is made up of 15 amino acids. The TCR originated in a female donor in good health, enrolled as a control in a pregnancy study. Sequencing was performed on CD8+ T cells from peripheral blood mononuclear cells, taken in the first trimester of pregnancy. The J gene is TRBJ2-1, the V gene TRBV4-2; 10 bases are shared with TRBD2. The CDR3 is CASSPLAGEVNEQFF. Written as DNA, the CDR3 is TGTGCCAGCAGCCCCCTAGCGGGAGAAGTCAATGAGCAGTTCTTC.